This T cell receptor beta chain was identified in a study of blood T cell repertoires in COVID-19. This table comes from immunoSEQ multiplex PCR, and its TCRdb copy is limited to in-frame clones, with some not included. Among around 220,000 clones listed, under 90% were seen once. CDR1 is KGHDR and CDR2 is SFDVKD in the germline V gene. The length of the CDR3 is 17 residues. Trimming took 2 bases from V and 5 from J; bases not matched to a gene: 11. The TCR was taken from a man aged 25-45 years with active or convalescent COVID-19. The sequenced sample consisted of peripheral blood. This chain joins TRBV24-1 and TRBJ2-5, with TRBD1 matching 9 bases. The CDR3 DNA is TGTGCCACCAGTGATTCCTTCTCGGGACAGGGATGGGAGACCCAGTACTTC. As protein: CATSDSFSGQGWETQYF.